The clone carrying this TCR beta chain was picked up a small number of times. Its antigen is currently unknown. The data stem from a study of T cells in Graves' hyperthyroidism and ophthalmopathy. The study's findings and limits: Researchers found most expanded thyroid clonotypes above 0.001 in blood as well. Ophthalmopathy prediction by the model preceded onset by a median approximately 6.9 months.

Researchers took RNA transcripts and amplified the TCR beta CDR3 regions from them. HTBI primers were used for first-round RT-PCR of the TCR CDR3. TCRdb re-called the multiplex PCR reads through MiXCR, storing one row per CDR3 protein. The sample shows 650,000 to 800,000 distinct CDR3 sequences, approximately 42% of them seen only once. Investigators excluded patients with uncontrolled infection, other autoimmune disease, pregnancy or lactation. CDR1 DFQATT and CDR2 SNEGSKA come from the germline V gene (reference sequence). Trimming shortened V by 4 bases and J by 2 bases, and 11 bases separated the two germline ends. This CDR3 spans 13 amino acids.

The sample comprised peripheral blood or thyroid tissue (not recorded which). This receptor was taken from an adult man with Graves' disease, either hyperthyroidism or ophthalmopathy (not recorded which). The V and J genes are TRBV20-1 and TRBJ1-1, with D possibly matching TRBD1 (5 bases). The DNA of the CDR3 is TGCAGTGCTACCCAGGGATCTAACACTGAAGCTTTCTTT. Translating it yields CSATQGSNTEAFF.